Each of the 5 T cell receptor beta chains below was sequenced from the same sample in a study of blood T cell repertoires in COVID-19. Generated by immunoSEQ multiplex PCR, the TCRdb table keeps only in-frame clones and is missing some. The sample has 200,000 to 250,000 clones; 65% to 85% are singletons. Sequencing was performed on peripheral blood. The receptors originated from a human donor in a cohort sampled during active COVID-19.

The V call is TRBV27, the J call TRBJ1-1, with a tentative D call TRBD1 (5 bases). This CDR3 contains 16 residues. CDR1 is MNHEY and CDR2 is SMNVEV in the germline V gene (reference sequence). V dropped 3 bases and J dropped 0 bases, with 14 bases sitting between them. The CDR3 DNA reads TGTGCCAGCAGTTTGGTAGGCAGGGCAATGAACACTGAAGCTTTCTTT. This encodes CASSLVGRAMNTEAFF.

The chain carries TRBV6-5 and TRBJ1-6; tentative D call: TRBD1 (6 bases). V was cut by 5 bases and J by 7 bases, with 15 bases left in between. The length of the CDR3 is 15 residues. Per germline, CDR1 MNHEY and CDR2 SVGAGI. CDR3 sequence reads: CASSRIQGRNSPLHF. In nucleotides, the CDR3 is TGTGCCAGCAGTCGAATACAGGGAAGAAATTCACCCCTCCACTTT.

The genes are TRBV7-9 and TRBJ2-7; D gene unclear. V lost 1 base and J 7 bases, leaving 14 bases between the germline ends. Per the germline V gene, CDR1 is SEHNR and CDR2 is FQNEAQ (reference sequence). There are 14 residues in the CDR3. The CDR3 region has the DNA TGTGCCAGCAGCTTAGTACAAACCTCGGGTGAGCAGTACTTC. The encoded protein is CASSLVQTSGEQYF.

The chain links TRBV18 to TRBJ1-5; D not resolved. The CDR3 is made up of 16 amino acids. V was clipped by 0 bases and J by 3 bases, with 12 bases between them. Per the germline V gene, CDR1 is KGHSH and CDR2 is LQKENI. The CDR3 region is CASSPPSGGSNQPQHF. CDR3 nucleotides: TGTGCCAGCTCACCACCGTCTGGCGGTTCCAATCAGCCCCAGCATTTT. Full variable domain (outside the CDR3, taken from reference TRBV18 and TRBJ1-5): NAGVMQNPRHLVRRRGQEARLRCSPMKGHSHVYWYRQLPEEGLKFMVYLQKENIIDESGMPKERFSAEFPKEGPSILRIQQVVRGDSAAYFCASSPPSGGSNQPQHFGDGTRLSIL.

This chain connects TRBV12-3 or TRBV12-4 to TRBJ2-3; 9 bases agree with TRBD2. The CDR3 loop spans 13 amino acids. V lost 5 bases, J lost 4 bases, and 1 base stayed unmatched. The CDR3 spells CASSRTSADTQYF. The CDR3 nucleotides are TGTGCCAGCAGTCGGACTAGCGCAGATACGCAGTATTTT.